What follows describes a single T cell receptor (beta chain). The same CDR3 can be traced to other DNA sequences in this sample. This CDR3 has 15 amino acids. Trimming removed 0 bases from V and 4 bases from J; junction bases left unmatched: 3. The V gene's germline CDR1 is MGHRA and CDR2 YSYEKL. This entry is derived from a study of T cells after somatic rescue of genetic block. Sequencing was performed with immunoSEQ multiplex PCR; in TCRdb, only in-frame clones are kept and a portion is missing. The sample yields about 88,000 clones, 75% to 90% seen once. This receptor was obtained from a woman younger than 35. This rearrangement joins TRBV4-1 to TRBJ2-1, with 7 bases lining up with TRBD2. The source material was peripheral blood mononuclear cells (PBMCs). CDR3 in amino acids: CASSQDAGAYNEQFF. The CDR3 region has the DNA TGCGCCAGCAGCCAAGATGCGGGAGCGTACAATGAGCAGTTCTTC.